The entry below describes one T cell receptor beta chain. The data were taken from a study of blood T cell repertoires in COVID-19. The length of the CDR3 is 15 residues. Unmatched junction bases numbered 9, after V lost 4 bases and J lost 4 bases. Germline V CDR1 and CDR2: SGHNT, YYREEE (reference sequence). TCRdb's copy holds only in-frame clones and misses some; the assay was immunoSEQ multiplex PCR. The table shows hundreds of thousands of clones, with 70% to 90% occurring only once. The V call is TRBV5-4, the J call TRBJ1-1; 8 nucleotides align to TRBD1. The TCR comes from a man in his forties or fifties with COVID-19, enrolled during active disease. Sequencing was carried out using peripheral blood. The CDR3 here is CASSPPDRVPTEAFF. The CDR3 DNA is TGTGCCAGCAGCCCGCCGGACAGGGTGCCCACTGAAGCTTTCTTT.